A selection of T cell receptor beta chains follows, all from one sample in a study of shared clonotypes between healthy human individuals. Sequencing used immunoSEQ multiplex PCR; TCRdb keeps in-frame clones, though not all of them. There are roughly 2.2 million clones in the sample; approximately 95% occur only once, and about 0.39% lies in the top ten. Sequencing used naive CD4+ T cells from PBMCs. These receptors originate from a young man in good health. Some clones in this sample may be carry-over from other donors' samples. Each CDR3 is given with its conserved first and last residue. A D gene is named only where the DNA matches it firmly. Some rows have no size entry. The others give once, few or many, or a class for an expanded clone.

D: NA
size: NA
J: TRBJ1-2
V: TRBV28
DNA: TGCGCAAGCCACCAAGCTAACTATGGCTACACCTTC
CDR3: CASHQANYGYTF

D: NA
size: NA
J: TRBJ2-2
V: TRBV14
DNA: TGTGCCAGCAGCCAAGATTGGCATACCGGGGAGCTGTTTTTT
CDR3: CASSQDWHTGELFF

D: NA
size: NA
J: TRBJ1-4
V: TRBV27
DNA: TGTGCCAGCAGTTCGAGGGCGGGGGAAAAACTGTTTTTT
CDR3: CASSSRAGEKLFF

D: NA
size: NA
J: TRBJ1-2
V: TRBV5-6
DNA: TGTGCCAGCAGCAGGAGGGACGGCTACTCCTATGGCTACACCTTC
CDR3: CASSRRDGYSYGYTF

D: NA
size: NA
J: TRBJ1-3
V: TRBV11-2
DNA: TGTGCCAGCAGCTTAGACGGGGGTTCGGGAAACACCATATATTTT
CDR3: CASSLDGGSGNTIYF

D: TRBD2
size: NA
J: TRBJ2-3
V: TRBV9
DNA: TGTGCCAGCAGCCCGACAGGGGGACTAGCGGGACGGGGCACAGATACGCAGTATTTT
CDR3: CASSPTGGLAGRGTDTQYF

D: NA
size: once
J: TRBJ2-1
V: TRBV27
DNA: TGTGCCAGCCAATTCCGGGAGTCCGTTCGCAATGAGCAGTTCTTC
CDR3: CASQFRESVRNEQFF

D: NA
size: NA
J: TRBJ1-2
V: TRBV5-1
DNA: TGCGCCAGCAGCTTGGTAAACCCCTATGGCTACACCTTC
CDR3: CASSLVNPYGYTF

D: NA
size: NA
J: TRBJ2-2
V: TRBV5-5
DNA: TGTGCCAGCAGCCGAAAGGAGGGTTTCACAGGCACCGGGGAGCTGTTTTTT
CDR3: CASSRKEGFTGTGELFF

D: NA
size: NA
J: TRBJ2-2
V: TRBV27
DNA: TGTGCCAGCAGTTTAACCCGCCGGTGGACCGGGGAGCTGTTTTTT
CDR3: CASSLTRRWTGELFF

D: NA
size: NA
J: TRBJ2-7
V: TRBV19
DNA: TGTGCCAGTAGTGCCCTCGGCGAGCAGTACTTC
CDR3: CASSALGEQYF

D: NA
size: NA
J: TRBJ2-7
V: TRBV6-5
DNA: TGTGCCAGCAGTTCACTTTACGAGCAGTACTTC
CDR3: CASSSLYEQYF

D: NA
size: NA
J: TRBJ1-1
V: TRBV4-1
DNA: TGCGCCAGCAGCCCCAGTATTGGCTACCGGGGGGTGAACACTGAAGCTTTCTTT
CDR3: CASSPSIGYRGVNTEAFF

D: TRBD2
size: NA
J: TRBJ2-3
V: TRBV2
DNA: TGTGCCAGCAGGTCTAGCGGGAGCTCCGATACGCAGTATTTT
CDR3: CASRSSGSSDTQYF

D: NA
size: NA
J: TRBJ2-7
V: TRBV7-2
DNA: TGTGCCAGCAGCCGAAGAGGTGGGAGATCCCCCTACGAGCAGTACTTC
CDR3: CASSRRGGRSPYEQYF

D: NA
size: NA
J: TRBJ1-3
V: TRBV7-2
DNA: TGTGCCAGCAGCTTGCTAGCGACAGTTACTGGAAACACCATATATTTT
CDR3: CASSLLATVTGNTIYF

D: TRBD1
size: NA
J: TRBJ1-1
V: TRBV5-6
DNA: TGTGCCAGCAGCTTGCGCACAGGGGGCTCCCTGGGGGGAAACACTGAAGCTTTCTTT
CDR3: CASSLRTGGSLGGNTEAFF

D: TRBD2
size: NA
J: TRBJ2-1
V: TRBV4-2
DNA: TGTGCCAGCAGCCAGAATATAGCGGGAGTCGCTGAGCAGTTCTTC
CDR3: CASSQNIAGVAEQFF

D: NA
size: NA
J: TRBJ1-4
V: TRBV15
DNA: TGTGCCACCAGCAGAGTGCCGGTTGTAACTAATGAAAAACTGTTTTTT
CDR3: CATSRVPVVTNEKLFF

D: TRBD1
size: NA
J: TRBJ2-6
V: TRBV7-2
DNA: TGTGCCAGCAGCTTCCGGGACAGGGCCTCCTCTGGGGCCAACGTCCTGACTTTC
CDR3: CASSFRDRASSGANVLTF

D: TRBD2
size: NA
J: TRBJ2-1
V: TRBV7-6
DNA: TGTGCCAGCAGCTATAACCCTCGGGGTAGCGGGCCTCACAATGAGCAGTTCTTC
CDR3: CASSYNPRGSGPHNEQFF

D: TRBD1
size: NA
J: TRBJ2-7
V: TRBV27
DNA: TGTGCCAGCAACCGACAGGGGGCAATGAGCTCCTACGAGCAGTACTTC
CDR3: CASNRQGAMSSYEQYF

D: NA
size: NA
J: TRBJ1-1
V: TRBV27
DNA: TGTGCCAGCAGTAATAACAGGGTTGAAGCTTTCTTT
CDR3: CASSNNRVEAFF

D: TRBD2
size: NA
J: TRBJ2-1
V: TRBV7-6
DNA: TGTGCCAGCAGCCCCAGCGGGATACGTAATCTGGTTGAGCAGTTCTTC
CDR3: CASSPSGIRNLVEQFF

D: NA
size: NA
J: TRBJ1-1
V: TRBV29-1
DNA: TGCAGCGTTGCAAGGCAGGGGTCGAGAGCCACTGAAGCTTTCTTT
CDR3: CSVARQGSRATEAFF

D: NA
size: NA
J: TRBJ2-5
V: TRBV14
DNA: TGTGCCAGCAGCCGTGGGGAAGAGACCCAGTACTTC
CDR3: CASSRGEETQYF

D: NA
size: NA
J: TRBJ2-3
V: TRBV5-1
DNA: TGCGCCAGCAGCTTGGAGGCACAGGGTGGATTTCGGGGCACAGATACGCAGTATTTT
CDR3: CASSLEAQGGFRGTDTQYF

D: TRBD1
size: NA
J: TRBJ2-6
V: TRBV30
DNA: TGTGCCGGGGACAGCTCTGGGGCCAACGTCCTGACTTTC
CDR3: CAGDSSGANVLTF

D: NA
size: NA
J: TRBJ2-7
V: TRBV13
DNA: TGTGCCAGCAGCTTACCGACCTACGAGCAGTACTTC
CDR3: CASSLPTYEQYF

D: TRBD1
size: NA
J: TRBJ2-1
V: TRBV18
DNA: TGTGCCAGCTCACCCTATACAGGGGGCGATGAGCAGTTCTTC
CDR3: CASSPYTGGDEQFF

D: NA
size: NA
J: TRBJ2-1
V: TRBV11-2
DNA: TGTGCCAGCAGCCGCGGGACGAATGAGCAGTTCTTC
CDR3: CASSRGTNEQFF

D: NA
size: few
J: TRBJ1-1
V: TRBV2
DNA: TGTGCCAGCAGGGGTTGGGGCACTGAAGCTTTCTTT
CDR3: CASRGWGTEAFF

D: TRBD1
size: NA
J: TRBJ2-7
V: TRBV5-1
DNA: TGCGCCAGCAGCTGGACAGGGACGACCTACGAGCAGTACTTC
CDR3: CASSWTGTTYEQYF

D: NA
size: NA
J: TRBJ2-7
V: TRBV6-5
DNA: TGTGCCAGCAGTTACTCAGCAGGGACCTACGAGCAGTACTTC
CDR3: CASSYSAGTYEQYF

D: NA
size: NA
J: TRBJ2-7
V: TRBV10-3
DNA: TGTGCCATCAGTGACTTTAGAGGGAACTCGTACGAGCAGTACTTC
CDR3: CAISDFRGNSYEQYF

D: TRBD2
size: NA
J: TRBJ2-7
V: TRBV7-9
DNA: TGTGCCAGCAGCTTAGTTAGCGGGAGTCCCCACGAGCAGTACTTC
CDR3: CASSLVSGSPHEQYF

D: NA
size: NA
J: TRBJ2-6
V: TRBV5-8
DNA: TGTGCCAGCAGCCACGGTCGCTCTGGGGCCAACGTCCTGACTTTC
CDR3: CASSHGRSGANVLTF

D: NA
size: once
J: TRBJ1-5
V: TRBV29-1
DNA: TGCAGCGGGGGGGCAGGGTACAATCAGCCCCAGCATTTT
CDR3: CSGGAGYNQPQHF

D: TRBD2
size: NA
J: TRBJ2-3
V: TRBV7-9
DNA: TGTGCCAGCAGCTCCCTAGCGGATCTCACAGATACGCAGTATTTT
CDR3: CASSSLADLTDTQYF

D: NA
size: NA
J: TRBJ2-7
V: TRBV2
DNA: TGTGCCAGCAGTCAACAGAAGGGACGCCGCCCCTCCTACGAGCAGTACTTC
CDR3: CASSQQKGRRPSYEQYF

D: TRBD2
size: NA
J: TRBJ2-4
V: TRBV30
DNA: TGTGCCTGGAGCGGGACTAGCGGGCTTTACATTCAGTACTTC
CDR3: CAWSGTSGLYIQYF

D: TRBD1
size: NA
J: TRBJ1-2
V: TRBV6-1
DNA: TGTGCCAGCAGTGAAGCCCAAGGGACAGTCCATGGCTACACCTTC
CDR3: CASSEAQGTVHGYTF

D: TRBD1
size: once
J: TRBJ1-2
V: TRBV2
DNA: TGTGCCAGCAGACGGACAGGTCCAGGGCATGGCTACACCTTC
CDR3: CASRRTGPGHGYTF

D: NA
size: NA
J: TRBJ1-1
V: TRBV28
DNA: TGTGCCAGCAGCGAAAACCGGGCCCCTGGCGGGGCTTTCTTT
CDR3: CASSENRAPGGAFF

D: NA
size: NA
J: TRBJ2-5
V: TRBV5-1
DNA: TGCGCCAGCAGCTTAGGTTGGGACCAAGAGACCCAGTACTTC
CDR3: CASSLGWDQETQYF

D: NA
size: NA
J: TRBJ2-3
V: TRBV29-1
DNA: TGCAGCGTTGGTGGCAGGGGAGATACGCAGTATTTT
CDR3: CSVGGRGDTQYF

D: TRBD2
size: NA
J: TRBJ2-3
V: TRBV4-3
DNA: TGCGCCAGCAGCCATGGATCCGGGACTAGCGGGTTCACAGATACGCAGTATTTT
CDR3: CASSHGSGTSGFTDTQYF

D: NA
size: once
J: TRBJ2-7
V: TRBV18
DNA: TGTGCCAGCTCTGAACAGAGCTACGAGCAGTACTTC
CDR3: CASSEQSYEQYF

D: TRBD1
size: NA
J: TRBJ2-4
V: TRBV5-1
DNA: TGCGCCAGCAGCGTGACAGGGGGAGCCAAAAACATTCAGTACTTC
CDR3: CASSVTGGAKNIQYF